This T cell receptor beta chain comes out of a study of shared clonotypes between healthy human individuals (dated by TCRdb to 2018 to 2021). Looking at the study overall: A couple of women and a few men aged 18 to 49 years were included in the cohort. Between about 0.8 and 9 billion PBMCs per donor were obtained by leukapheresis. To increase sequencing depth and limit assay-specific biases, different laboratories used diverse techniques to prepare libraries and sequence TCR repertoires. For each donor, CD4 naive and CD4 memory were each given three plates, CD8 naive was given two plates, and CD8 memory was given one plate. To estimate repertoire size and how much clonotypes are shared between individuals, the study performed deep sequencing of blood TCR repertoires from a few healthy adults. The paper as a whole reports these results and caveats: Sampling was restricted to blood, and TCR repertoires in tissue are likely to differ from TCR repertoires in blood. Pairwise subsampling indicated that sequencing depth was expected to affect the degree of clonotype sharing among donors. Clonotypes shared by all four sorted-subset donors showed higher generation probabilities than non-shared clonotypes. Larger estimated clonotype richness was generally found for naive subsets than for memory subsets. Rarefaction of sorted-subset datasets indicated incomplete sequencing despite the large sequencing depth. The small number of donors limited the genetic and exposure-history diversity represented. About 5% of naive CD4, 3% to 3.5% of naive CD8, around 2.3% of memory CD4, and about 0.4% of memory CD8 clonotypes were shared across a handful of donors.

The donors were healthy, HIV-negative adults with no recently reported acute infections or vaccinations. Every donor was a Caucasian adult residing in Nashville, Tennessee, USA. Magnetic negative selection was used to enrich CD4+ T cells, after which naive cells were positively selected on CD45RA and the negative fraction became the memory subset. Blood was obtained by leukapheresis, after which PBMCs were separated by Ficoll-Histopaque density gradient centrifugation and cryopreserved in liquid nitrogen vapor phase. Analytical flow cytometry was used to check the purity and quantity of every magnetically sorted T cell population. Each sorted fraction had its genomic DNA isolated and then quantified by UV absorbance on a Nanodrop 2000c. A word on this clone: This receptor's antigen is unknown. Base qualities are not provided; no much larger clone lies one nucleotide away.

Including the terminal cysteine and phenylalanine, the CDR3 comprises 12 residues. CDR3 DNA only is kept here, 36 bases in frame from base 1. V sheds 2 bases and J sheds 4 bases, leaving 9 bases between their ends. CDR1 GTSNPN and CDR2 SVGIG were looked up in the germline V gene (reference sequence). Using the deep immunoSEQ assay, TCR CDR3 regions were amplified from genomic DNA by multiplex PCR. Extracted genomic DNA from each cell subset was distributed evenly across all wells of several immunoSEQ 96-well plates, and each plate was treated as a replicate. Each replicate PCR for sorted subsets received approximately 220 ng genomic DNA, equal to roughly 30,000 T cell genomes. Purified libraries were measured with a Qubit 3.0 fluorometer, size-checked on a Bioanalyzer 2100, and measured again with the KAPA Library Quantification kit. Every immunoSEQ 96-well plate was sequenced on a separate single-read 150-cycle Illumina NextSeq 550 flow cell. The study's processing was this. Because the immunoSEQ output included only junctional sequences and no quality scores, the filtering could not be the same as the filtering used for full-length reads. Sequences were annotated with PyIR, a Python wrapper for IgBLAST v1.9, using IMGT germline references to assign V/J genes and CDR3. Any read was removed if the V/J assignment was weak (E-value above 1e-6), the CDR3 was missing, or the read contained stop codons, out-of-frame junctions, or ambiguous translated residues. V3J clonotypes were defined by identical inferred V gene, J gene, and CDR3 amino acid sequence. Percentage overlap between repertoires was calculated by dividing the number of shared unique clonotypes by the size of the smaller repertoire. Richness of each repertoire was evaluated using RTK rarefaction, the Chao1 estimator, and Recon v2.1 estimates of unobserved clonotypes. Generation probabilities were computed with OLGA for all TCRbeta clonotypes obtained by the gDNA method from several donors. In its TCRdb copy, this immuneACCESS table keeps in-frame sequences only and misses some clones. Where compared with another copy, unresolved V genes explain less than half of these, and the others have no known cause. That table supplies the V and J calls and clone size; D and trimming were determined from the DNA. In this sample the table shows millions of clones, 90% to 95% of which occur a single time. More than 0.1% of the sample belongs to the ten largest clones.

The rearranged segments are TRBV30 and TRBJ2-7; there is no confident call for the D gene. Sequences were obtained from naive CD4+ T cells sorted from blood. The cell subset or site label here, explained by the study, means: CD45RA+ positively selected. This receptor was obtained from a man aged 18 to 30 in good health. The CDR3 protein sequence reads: CAWSTGLYEQYF. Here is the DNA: TGTGCCTGGAGTACTGGCCTTTACGAGCAGTACTTC.